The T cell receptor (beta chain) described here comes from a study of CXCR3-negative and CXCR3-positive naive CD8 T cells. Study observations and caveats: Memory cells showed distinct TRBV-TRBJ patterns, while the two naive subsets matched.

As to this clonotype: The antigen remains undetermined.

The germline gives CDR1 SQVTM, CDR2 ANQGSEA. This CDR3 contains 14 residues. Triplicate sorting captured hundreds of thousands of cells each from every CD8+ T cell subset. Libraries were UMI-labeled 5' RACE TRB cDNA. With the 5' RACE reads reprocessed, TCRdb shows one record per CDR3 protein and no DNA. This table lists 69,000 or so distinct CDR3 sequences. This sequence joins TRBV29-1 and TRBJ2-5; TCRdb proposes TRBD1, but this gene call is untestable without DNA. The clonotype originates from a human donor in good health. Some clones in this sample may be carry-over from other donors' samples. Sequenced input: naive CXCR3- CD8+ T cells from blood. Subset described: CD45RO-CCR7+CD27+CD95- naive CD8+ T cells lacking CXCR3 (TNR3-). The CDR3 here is CSVEVWTGEETQYF. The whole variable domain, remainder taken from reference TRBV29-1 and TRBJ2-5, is SAVISQKPSRDICQRGTSLTIQCQVDSQVTMMFWYRQQPGQSLTLIATANQGSEATYESGFVIDKFPISRPNLTFSTLTVSNMSPEDSSIYLCSVEVWTGEETQYFGPGTRLLVL.